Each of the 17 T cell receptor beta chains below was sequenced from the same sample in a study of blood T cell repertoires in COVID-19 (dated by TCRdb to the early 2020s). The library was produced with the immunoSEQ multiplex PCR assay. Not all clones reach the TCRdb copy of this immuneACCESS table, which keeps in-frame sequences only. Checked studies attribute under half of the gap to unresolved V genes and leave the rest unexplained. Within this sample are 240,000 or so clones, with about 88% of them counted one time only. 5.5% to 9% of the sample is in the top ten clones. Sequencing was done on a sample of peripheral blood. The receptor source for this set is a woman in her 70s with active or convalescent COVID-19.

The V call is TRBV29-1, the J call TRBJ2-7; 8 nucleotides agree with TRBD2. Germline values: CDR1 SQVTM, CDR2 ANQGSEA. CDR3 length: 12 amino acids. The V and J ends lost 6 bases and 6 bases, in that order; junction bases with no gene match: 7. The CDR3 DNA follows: TGCAGCGTAAGAACTAGCGGTTCCGAGCAGTACTTC. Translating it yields CSVRTSGSEQYF.

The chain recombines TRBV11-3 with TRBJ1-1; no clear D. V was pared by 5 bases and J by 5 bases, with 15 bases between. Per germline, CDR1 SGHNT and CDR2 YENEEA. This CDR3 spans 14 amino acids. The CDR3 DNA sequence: TGTGCCAGCAGCCCTGGAGATGATGGGACTGAAGCTTTCTTT. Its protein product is CASSPGDDGTEAFF. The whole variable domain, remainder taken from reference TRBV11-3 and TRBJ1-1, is EAGVVQSPRYKIIEKKQPVAFWCNPISGHNTLYWYLQNLGQGPELLIRYENEEAVDDSQLPKDRFSAERLKGVDSTLKIQPAELGDSAVYLCASSPGDDGTEAFFGQGTRLTVV.

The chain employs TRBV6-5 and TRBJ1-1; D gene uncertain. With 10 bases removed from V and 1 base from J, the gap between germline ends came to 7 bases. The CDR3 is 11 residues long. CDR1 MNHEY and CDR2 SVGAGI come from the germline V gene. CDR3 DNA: TGTGCCACCACAAGGAACACTGAAGCTTTCTTT. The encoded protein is CATTRNTEAFF.

Here the CDR3 reads CASSFNQFNGYTF. In DNA form, the CDR3 reads TGTGCCAGCAGCTTTAATCAGTTCAATGGCTACACCTTC. V and J are TRBV11-2 and TRBJ1-2, with D unresolved. Germline V gene data show CDR1 as SGHAT and CDR2 as FQNNGV. This CDR3 contains 13 residues. V lost 3 bases, J lost 6 bases, and 11 bases lay in between.

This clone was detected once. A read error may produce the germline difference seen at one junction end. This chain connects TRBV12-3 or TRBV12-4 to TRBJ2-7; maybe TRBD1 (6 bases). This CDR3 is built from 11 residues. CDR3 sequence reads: CASSLVQGKDF. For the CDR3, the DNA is TGTGCCAGCAGTTTAGTCCAGGGGAAGGACTTC.

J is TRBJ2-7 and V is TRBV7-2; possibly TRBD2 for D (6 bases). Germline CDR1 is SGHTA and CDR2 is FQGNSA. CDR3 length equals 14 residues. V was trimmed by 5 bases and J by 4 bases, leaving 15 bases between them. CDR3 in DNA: TGTGCCAGCAGCCCAGGCGGGGCCTGGTACGAGCAGTACTTC. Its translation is CASSPGGAWYEQYF.

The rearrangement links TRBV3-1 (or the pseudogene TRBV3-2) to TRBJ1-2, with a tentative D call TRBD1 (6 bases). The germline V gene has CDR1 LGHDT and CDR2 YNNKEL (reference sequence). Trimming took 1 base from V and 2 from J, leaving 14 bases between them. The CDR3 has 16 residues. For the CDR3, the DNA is TGTGCCAGCAGCCAAGTCCCGGGCAGGGGAAACTATGGCTACACCTTC. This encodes CASSQVPGRGNYGYTF.

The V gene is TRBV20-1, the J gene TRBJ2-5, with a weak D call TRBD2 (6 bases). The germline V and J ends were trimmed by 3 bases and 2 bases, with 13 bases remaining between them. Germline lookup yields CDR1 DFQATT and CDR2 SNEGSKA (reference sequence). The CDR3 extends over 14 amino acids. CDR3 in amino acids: CSASRRGAQETQYF. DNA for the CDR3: TGCAGTGCTAGTAGGAGGGGTGCACAAGAGACCCAGTACTTC.

The DNA for the CDR3 is TGTGCCAGTAGTTCATTCGACGGGTATAATGAAAAACTGTTTTTT. As protein: CASSSFDGYNEKLFF. The V and J genes are TRBV19 and TRBJ1-4; D not certain. V lost 5 bases, J lost 4 bases, and 14 bases lay in between. CDR1 is LNHDA, CDR2 SQIVND, per germline (reference sequence). This CDR3 comprises 15 residues.

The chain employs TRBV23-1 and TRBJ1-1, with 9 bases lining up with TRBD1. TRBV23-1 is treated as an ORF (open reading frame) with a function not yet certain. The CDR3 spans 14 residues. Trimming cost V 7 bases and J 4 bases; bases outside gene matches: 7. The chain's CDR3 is CASNTGGEGTEAFF. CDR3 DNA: TGCGCCAGCAATACAGGGGGCGAGGGCACTGAAGCTTTCTTT.

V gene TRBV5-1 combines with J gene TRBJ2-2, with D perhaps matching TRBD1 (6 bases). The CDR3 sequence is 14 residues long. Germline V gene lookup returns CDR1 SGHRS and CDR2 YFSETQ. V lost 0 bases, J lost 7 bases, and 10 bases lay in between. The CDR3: CASSLEQGNGELFF. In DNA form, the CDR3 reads TGCGCCAGCAGCTTGGAGCAGGGGAACGGGGAGCTGTTTTTT.

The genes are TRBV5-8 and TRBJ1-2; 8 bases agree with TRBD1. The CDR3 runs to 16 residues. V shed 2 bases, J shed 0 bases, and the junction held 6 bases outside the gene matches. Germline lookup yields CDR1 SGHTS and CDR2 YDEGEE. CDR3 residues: CASSLGQGRANYGYTF. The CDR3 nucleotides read TGTGCCAGCAGCTTAGGACAGGGACGAGCTAACTATGGCTACACCTTC.

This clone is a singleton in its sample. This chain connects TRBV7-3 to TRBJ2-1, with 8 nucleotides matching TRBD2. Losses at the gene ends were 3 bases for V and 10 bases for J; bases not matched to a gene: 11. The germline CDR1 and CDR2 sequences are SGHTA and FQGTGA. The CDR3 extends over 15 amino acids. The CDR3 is CASSLRRGGLSEQFF. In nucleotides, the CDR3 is TGTGCCAGCAGCTTGCGCCGGGGGGGCCTCAGCGAGCAGTTCTTC. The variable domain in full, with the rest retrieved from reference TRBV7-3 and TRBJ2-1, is GAGVSQTPSNKVTEKGKYVELRCDPISGHTALYWYRQSLGQGPEFLIYFQGTGAADDSGLPNDRFFAVRPEGSVSTLKIQRTERGDSAVYLCASSLRRGGLSEQFFGPGTRLTVL.

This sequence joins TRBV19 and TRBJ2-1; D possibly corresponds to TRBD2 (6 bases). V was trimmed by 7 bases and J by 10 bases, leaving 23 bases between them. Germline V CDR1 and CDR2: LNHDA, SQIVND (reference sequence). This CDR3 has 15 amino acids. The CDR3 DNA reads TGTGCCAGTACTGAATTGGGGACTGCCTTTCGGGAGCAGTTCTTC. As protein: CASTELGTAFREQFF.

The CDR3 DNA reads as TGTGCCAGCAGCCTCCGGACAACTAGCACAGATACGCAGTATTTT. Protein product: CASSLRTTSTDTQYF. The V gene is TRBV11-3, the J gene TRBJ2-3; D may be TRBD1 (5 bases). V gave up 5 bases and J gave up 0 bases, with 12 bases separating them. This CDR3 is 15 amino acids long. CDR1 is SGHNT and CDR2 is YENEEA in the germline V gene. Variable domain in full (rest from reference TRBV11-3 and TRBJ2-3): EAGVVQSPRYKIIEKKQPVAFWCNPISGHNTLYWYLQNLGQGPELLIRYENEEAVDDSQLPKDRFSAERLKGVDSTLKIQPAELGDSAVYLCASSLRTTSTDTQYFGPGTRLTVL.

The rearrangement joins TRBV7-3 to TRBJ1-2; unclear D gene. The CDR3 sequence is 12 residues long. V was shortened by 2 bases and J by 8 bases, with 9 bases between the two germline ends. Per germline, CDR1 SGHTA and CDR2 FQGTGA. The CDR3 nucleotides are TGTGCCAGCAGCTTAGACGGGGTCGGCTACACCTTC. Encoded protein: CASSLDGVGYTF.

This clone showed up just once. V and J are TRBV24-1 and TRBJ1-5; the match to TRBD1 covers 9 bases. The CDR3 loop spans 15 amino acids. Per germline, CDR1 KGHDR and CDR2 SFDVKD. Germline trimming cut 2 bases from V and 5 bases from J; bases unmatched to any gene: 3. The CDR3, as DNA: TGTGCCACCAGTGATTCCGGACAGGGGTATCAGCCCCAGCATTTT. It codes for CATSDSGQGYQPQHF.